This TCR beta chain was captured in a study of Ad26.COV2.S vaccination and SARS-CoV-2 variants. Produced via immunoSEQ multiplex PCR; TCRdb's table is partial and in-frame only. The sample lists about 420,000 clones, 70% to 90% seen once, with approximately 4% in the top ten. The CDR3 is 13 residues long. The trim removed 4 bases at V and 4 bases at J, leaving 3 bases unmatched. Germline V gene data show CDR1 as SEHNR and CDR2 as FQNEAQ (reference sequence). Sample treatment: some 19 received Ad26.COV2.S at low or high dose, single or two shots; 5 received placebo; per-sample allocation not given. Sampling occurred on day 63 after the first vaccine or placebo injection.

The sequence was collected from a person between 18 and 59 years old who received the Ad26.COV2.S COVID-19 vaccine or a placebo. The sequenced sample was peripheral blood, obtained in a trial of Ad26.COV2.S vaccine versus placebo. V usage is TRBV7-9 and J usage is TRBJ1-2; 7 bases align to TRBD1. The CDR3 bases are TGTGCCAGCAGCTCGGACAGGTCCTATGGCTACACCTTC. It specifies CASSSDRSYGYTF.